Listed here are 25 T cell receptor beta chains from one sample, sequenced in a study of blood T cells in healthy people across ages. Primers used in a second PCR of roughly 6 to 11 cycles were a sample-barcoded 5' primer and a J-beta primer mix. A single record per CDR3 protein comes from TCRdb applying MiXCR to the 5' RACE reads. Of 800,000 or so distinct CDR3 sequences listed, more than 35% are singletons. The sample was blood. Every receptor here comes from an elderly man in good health.

As DNA, the CDR3 is TGTGCCAGCAGCGGGACGAGAGGGGCCAACGTCCTGACTTTC. This gives the protein CASSGTRGANVLTF. This chain joins TRBV2 and TRBJ2-6; D may match TRBD1 or TRBD2 (5 bases each). V dropped 6 bases and J dropped 4 bases, with 10 bases sitting between them. The CDR3 runs to 14 residues. Germline assignment: CDR1 SNHLY and CDR2 FYNNEI.

This clonotype has just a few counts. The CDR3 sequence is CSVPGQGAREQYF. The CDR3 DNA reads TGCAGCGTTCCGGGACAGGGGGCAAGGGAGCAGTACTTC. The V gene is TRBV29-1, the J gene TRBJ2-7; 12 positions match TRBD1. The germline V gene has CDR1 SQVTM and CDR2 ANQGSEA. J gave up 7 bases and V 5 bases, and 6 bases lay outside the gene matches. The CDR3 length is 13 residues.

The gene calls are TRBV12-3 or TRBV12-4 and TRBJ1-1; D may be TRBD1 (6 bases). This CDR3 has 14 amino acids. V lost 7 bases and J lost 4, with 16 bases in between. The DNA for the CDR3 is TGTGCCAGCAACCTGGGGGCAACAGGCACTGAAGCTTTCTTT. Translated: CASNLGATGTEAFF.

This clonotype was seen ten or more times. The rearrangement joins TRBV20-1 to TRBJ2-2, with 10 bases matching TRBD2. The ends lost 2 bases at V and 3 bases at J; junction bases unmatched: 0. The CDR3 extends over 14 amino acids. Germline CDR1 DFQATT, CDR2 SNEGSKA (reference sequence). This CDR3 reads CSARLAGDTGELFF. As DNA, the CDR3 is TGCAGTGCTAGACTAGCGGGAGACACCGGGGAGCTGTTTTTT.

In its sample, this clonotype was seen many times. The chain uses TRBV3-1 and TRBJ2-7; tentative D call: TRBD1 (6 bases). The CDR3 length is 12 residues. V dropped 6 bases and J dropped 2 bases, with 8 bases sitting between them. Germline V gives CDR1 LGHDT, CDR2 YNNKEL (reference sequence). The CDR3 loop is CASSQGTYEQYF. In nucleotides, the CDR3 is TGTGCCAGCAGTCAGGGGACCTACGAGCAGTACTTC.

Of note for this clonotype: Possible read error: a much larger clone is one base away. The V gene is TRBV10-3, the J gene TRBJ2-5; 8 positions match TRBD1. TRBJ2-7 explains the end of the DNA better; the J call may be wrong. Germline CDR1 and CDR2: ENHRY and SYGVKD. CDR3 length: 13 amino acids. The DNA for the CDR3 is TGTGCCATCAGGGAGACGGACAGGGACGAGCAGTACTTC. This translates into CAIRETDRDEQYF.

Many counts were recorded for this clonotype. The V and J genes are TRBV7-9 and TRBJ2-7; D unresolved. The CDR3 covers 14 residues. Trimming removed 6 bases from V and 1 base from J, with 13 bases in between. The germline CDR1 and CDR2 sequences are SEHNR and FQNEAQ (reference sequence). CDR3 protein: CASRESGGSYEQYF. CDR3 coding DNA: TGTGCCAGCAGGGAGTCGGGCGGTTCCTACGAGCAGTACTTC.

CDR3 region: CASSPYGWGAYEQYF. CDR3 sequence (DNA): TGTGCCAGCAGTCCATATGGGTGGGGGGCCTACGAGCAGTACTTC. V gene TRBV6-5 combines with J gene TRBJ2-7; TRBD2 is a possible D gene (6 bases). The CDR3 has 15 residues. The germline gives CDR1 MNHEY, CDR2 SVGAGI. V was pared by 5 bases and J by 2 bases, with 16 bases between.

This clonotype was observed a few times. CDR3 sequence (DNA): TGCACGGGGGGGGACGAGACCCAGTACTTC. Protein product: CTGGDETQYF. This rearrangement joins TRBV29-1 to TRBJ2-5; 8 bases align to TRBD2. CDR3 length equals 10 residues. In germline, CDR1 is SQVTM, CDR2 ANQGSEA.

The chain carries TRBV20-1 and TRBJ1-2; D is unclear. This CDR3 has 13 amino acids. From germline, CDR1 is DFQATT and CDR2 SNEGSKA (reference sequence). CDR3 coding DNA: TGCAGCGGCGGCACAGACAACTATCGTGGCTACACCTTC. It encodes CSGGTDNYRGYTF.

This chain connects TRBV20-1 to TRBJ2-1, with 8 bases fitting TRBD1. The CDR3 sequence is 13 residues long. CDR1 and CDR2 (germline): DFQATT, SNEGSKA (reference sequence). With V trimmed by 3 bases and J by 5 bases, 3 bases remained unmatched. CDR3 loop: CSARDRAHNEQFF. The CDR3, as DNA: TGCAGTGCTAGGGACAGGGCTCACAATGAGCAGTTCTTC.

The sample holds a few counts of this clonotype. The chain links TRBV10-3 to TRBJ2-1, with 14 bases that match TRBD2. Germline CDR1 is ENHRY and CDR2 is SYGVKD. V shed 6 bases and J 6 bases; nucleotides not matched to a gene: 7. CDR3 length equals 16 residues. CDR3 nucleotides: TGTGCCATCAGGGGACTAGCGGGAGTGTCGGGCAATGAGCAGTTCTTC. Translating gives CAIRGLAGVSGNEQFF.

This chain links TRBV6-2 or TRBV6-3 with TRBJ2-1; D may match TRBD1 or TRBD2 (5 bases each). Germline V CDR1 and CDR2: MNHEY, SVGEGT. The CDR3 totals 16 residues. Trimming stripped 5 bases from V and 2 bases from J, with 16 bases between. The DNA of the CDR3 is TGTGCCAGCAGTCACAACGGTGGGGGTCCCTACAATGAGCAGTTCTTC. Residues: CASSHNGGGPYNEQFF.

This clonotype has only a few counts. The chain couples TRBV7-9 to TRBJ2-5, with D tentatively TRBD1 (6 bases). V shed 2 bases and J shed 5 bases, with 12 bases lying between them. The germline V gene has CDR1 SEHNR and CDR2 FQNEAQ (reference sequence). The length of the CDR3 is 14 residues. As DNA, the CDR3 is TGTGCCAGCAGCTTACTACGCCAGGGGGAGACCCAGTACTTC. Its translation: CASSLLRQGETQYF.

With regard to this clonotype: This may be a read error: a much more frequent sequence differs by one nucleotide. The chain is built from TRBV28 and TRBJ1-4; 11 nucleotides match TRBD1. Germline-derived CDR1 and CDR2 are MDHEN and SYDVKM. J lost 7 bases, V lost 6 bases, and 10 bases had no gene match. This CDR3 is built from 16 residues. The CDR3 spells CASRLRSGTGGEKLFF. As DNA, the CDR3 is TGTGCCAGCAGACTAAGGTCGGGGACAGGGGGTGAAAAACTGTTTTTT.

This clonotype showed up just a few times. The chain combines TRBV27 with TRBJ2-7, with D uncertain. The CDR3 covers 14 residues. Trimming stripped 4 bases from V and 2 bases from J, with 12 bases between. CDR1 and CDR2 (germline): MNHEY, SMNVEV (reference sequence). CDR3 sequence reads: CASSYETPTYEQYF. CDR3 nucleotide sequence: TGTGCCAGCAGTTATGAGACACCAACCTACGAGCAGTACTTC.

This clonotype occurred a few times. The genes are TRBV10-3 and TRBJ2-5; D is perhaps TRBD1 (6 bases). V gave up 6 bases and J gave up 6 bases, with 17 bases separating them. The germline CDR1 and CDR2 sequences are ENHRY and SYGVKD. The length of the CDR3 is 14 residues. CDR3 in DNA: TGTGCCATCAGCGAACCAGGGGAAAGGAAGACCCAGTACTTC. Encoded protein: CAISEPGERKTQYF.

The chain uses TRBV20-1 and TRBJ2-5; 11 bases are shared with TRBD2. The CDR3 loop spans 14 amino acids. CDR1 and CDR2 (germline): DFQATT, SNEGSKA (reference sequence). V was pared by 3 bases and J by 5 bases, with 5 bases of the junction left unmatched. In nucleotides, the CDR3 is TGCAGTGCTAGCTCACTAGCGGGAGCGGAGACCCAGTACTTC. Its protein is CSASSLAGAETQYF.

The rearrangement joins TRBV4-2 to TRBJ2-7; 8 positions agree with TRBD2. The CDR3 consists of 16 residues. The germline gives CDR1 LGHNA, CDR2 YNFKEQ. J was trimmed by 3 bases and V by 6 bases; bases with no gene match: 13. CDR3 nucleotides: TGTGCCAGCAGTCCAAGGAGCACTAGCGGATACTACGAGCAGTACTTC. It encodes CASSPRSTSGYYEQYF.

This clonotype was recorded at least ten times. The V call is TRBV18, the J call TRBJ2-7; possibly TRBD1 for D (5 bases). The germline V gene encodes CDR1 KGHSH and CDR2 LQKENI. V gave up 3 bases and J gave up 4 bases, with 13 bases separating them. This CDR3 has 14 residues. The CDR3 DNA reads TGTGCCAGCTCACCCACCCCAGGGCCGTACGAGCAGTACTTC. It translates to CASSPTPGPYEQYF.

The rearrangement joins TRBV4-2 to TRBJ1-1; D possibly corresponds to TRBD1 (5 bases). CDR3 length: 13 residues. Germline-derived CDR1 and CDR2 are LGHNA and YNFKEQ. Trimming pared 4 bases from V and 3 bases from J, leaving 9 bases between. The CDR3 DNA sequence: TGTGCCAGCAGCCGGGACGAGGACACTGAAGCTTTCTTT. Translating it yields CASSRDEDTEAFF.

A note on this clonotype: A much more abundant neighbour one base away suggests this may be a read error. The V call is TRBV7-2, the J call TRBJ2-5; possible D gene TRBD2, 6 bases. The CDR3 is 12 residues long. With 1 base removed from V and 11 bases from J, the gap between germline ends came to 11 bases. CDR1 and CDR2 from the germline V gene are SGHTA and FQGNSA. The CDR3 region is CASSLVSREQYF. In nucleotides, the CDR3 is TGTGCCAGCAGCTTAGTTAGCCGGGAGCAGTACTTC.

At least ten counts were recorded for this clonotype. The V gene is TRBV20-1, the J gene TRBJ2-7; tentative D call: TRBD1 (5 bases). CDR3 length: 14 residues. Germline V lookup: CDR1 DFQATT, CDR2 SNEGSKA (reference sequence). With 5 bases removed from V and 4 bases from J, the gap between germline ends came to 18 bases. Here the CDR3 DNA reads TGCAGTGCTCTCGAAACAGGAGTCAAGTACGAGCAGTACTTC. Its protein product is CSALETGVKYEQYF.

This clonotype was counted only a few times. The chain employs TRBV20-1 and TRBJ2-1; D gene ambiguous. V lost 6 bases to trimming and J lost 7 bases, with 13 bases between them. The CDR3 runs 12 residues. Germline CDR1 DFQATT, CDR2 SNEGSKA (reference sequence). CDR3 sequence (DNA): TGCAGTGCCTACGACTCGTTTAATGAGCAGTTCTTC. This gives the protein CSAYDSFNEQFF.

This clonotype was recorded only once. This rearrangement joins TRBV10-1 to TRBJ2-3, with D unresolved. Between the trimmed V and J ends, which lost 11 bases and 2 bases, there was a span of 17 bases. The CDR3 has 14 residues. The germline CDR1 and CDR2 sequences are WNHNN and SYGVQD (reference sequence). CDR3 nucleotides: TGCGCCCCCCTCGGTTTTGACCTCACAGATACGCAGTATTTT. The encoded protein is CAPLGFDLTDTQYF.